The present T cell receptor (beta chain) was sequenced within a study of blood T cell repertoires in COVID-19. Overall study: COVID-19 samples, acute and convalescent, were from the United States, Italy and Spain.

Individuals drawn from around 24 US areas were roughly 18 to 100 years old. Cohort placement rested on clinical history that participants reported themselves. The V gene's germline CDR1 is MNHEY and CDR2 SVGEGT. V was shortened by 6 bases and J by 2 bases, with 11 bases between the two germline ends. The CDR3 has 14 amino acids. In the study's own analysis: Amplifying reference gene primers gave estimates of nucleated cell counts. The method was immunoSEQ multiplex PCR; TCRdb's version includes in-frame clones alone and lacks a portion of them. V and J calls and clone size come straight from that table; D and trimming were deduced from the DNA. The top ten clones hold 0.9% to 1% of a sample with roughly 360,000 clones, roughly 90% of them seen once.

This sequence originates from a young woman with acute COVID-19. The genes are TRBV6-2 or TRBV6-3 and TRBJ2-1; D might be TRBD2 (6 bases). The sample consisted of PBMCs or T cells enriched from blood (not recorded which). The CDR3 here is CASSVAVAYNEQFF. In DNA form, the CDR3 reads TGTGCCAGCAGCGTAGCGGTCGCCTACAATGAGCAGTTCTTC.